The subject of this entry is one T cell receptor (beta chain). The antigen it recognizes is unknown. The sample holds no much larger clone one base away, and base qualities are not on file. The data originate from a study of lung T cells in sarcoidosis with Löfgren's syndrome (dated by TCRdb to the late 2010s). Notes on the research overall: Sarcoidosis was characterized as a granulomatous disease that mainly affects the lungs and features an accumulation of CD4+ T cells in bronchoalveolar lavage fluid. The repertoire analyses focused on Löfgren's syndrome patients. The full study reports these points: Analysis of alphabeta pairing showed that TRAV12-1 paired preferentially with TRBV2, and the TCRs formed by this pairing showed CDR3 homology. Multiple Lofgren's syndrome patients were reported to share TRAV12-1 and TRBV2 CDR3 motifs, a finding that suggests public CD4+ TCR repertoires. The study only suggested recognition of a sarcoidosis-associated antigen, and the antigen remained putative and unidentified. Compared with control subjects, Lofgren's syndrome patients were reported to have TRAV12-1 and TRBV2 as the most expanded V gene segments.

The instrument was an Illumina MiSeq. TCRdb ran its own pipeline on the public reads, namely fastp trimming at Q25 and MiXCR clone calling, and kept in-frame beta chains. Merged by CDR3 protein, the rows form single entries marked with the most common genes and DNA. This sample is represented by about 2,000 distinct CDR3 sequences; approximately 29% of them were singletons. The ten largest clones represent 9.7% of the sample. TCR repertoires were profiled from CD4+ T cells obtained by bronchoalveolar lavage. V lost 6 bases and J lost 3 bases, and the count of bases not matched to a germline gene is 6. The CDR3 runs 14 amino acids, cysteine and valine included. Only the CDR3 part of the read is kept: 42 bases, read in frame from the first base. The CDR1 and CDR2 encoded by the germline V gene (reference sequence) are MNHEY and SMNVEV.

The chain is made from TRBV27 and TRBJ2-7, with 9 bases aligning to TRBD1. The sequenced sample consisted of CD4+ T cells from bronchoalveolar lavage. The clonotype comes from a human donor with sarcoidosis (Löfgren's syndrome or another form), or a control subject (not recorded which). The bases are TGTGCCAGCAGGCCACAGGGGGCGAGCTACGAGCAGTACGTC. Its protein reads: CASRPQGASYEQYV.